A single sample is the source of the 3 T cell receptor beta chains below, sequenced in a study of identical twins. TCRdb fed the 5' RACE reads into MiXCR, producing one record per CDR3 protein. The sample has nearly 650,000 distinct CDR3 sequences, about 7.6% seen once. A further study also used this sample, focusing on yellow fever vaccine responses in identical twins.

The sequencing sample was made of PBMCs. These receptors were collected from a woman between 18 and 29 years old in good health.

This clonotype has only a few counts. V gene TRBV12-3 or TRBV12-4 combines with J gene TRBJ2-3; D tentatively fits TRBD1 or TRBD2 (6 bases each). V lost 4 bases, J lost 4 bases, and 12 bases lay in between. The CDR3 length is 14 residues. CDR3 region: CASSSGEGADTQYF. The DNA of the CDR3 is TGTGCCAGCAGTTCGGGAGAGGGGGCAGATACGCAGTATTTT.

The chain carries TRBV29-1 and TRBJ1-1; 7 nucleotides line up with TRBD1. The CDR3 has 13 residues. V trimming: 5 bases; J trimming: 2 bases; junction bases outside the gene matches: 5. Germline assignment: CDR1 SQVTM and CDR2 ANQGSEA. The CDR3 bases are TGCAGCGTTCGGACAGGACCAAACACTGAAGCTTTCTTT. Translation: CSVRTGPNTEAFF.

CDR3 loop: CAIRGTGGEKLFF. The DNA of the CDR3 is TGTGCCATCAGAGGGACAGGGGGTGAAAAACTGTTTTTT. The V call is TRBV10-3, the J call TRBJ1-4; 11 bases are a match to TRBD1. Trimming took 6 bases from V and 7 from J; bases not matched to a gene: 1. The CDR3 has 13 residues. Per the germline V gene, CDR1 is ENHRY and CDR2 is SYGVKD.